This T cell receptor beta chain comes out of a study of blood T cell repertoires in COVID-19. Study-wide background: COVID-19 samples from acute and convalescent phases originated in the United States, Italy and Spain. In each case, the material was cDNA or gDNA derived from T cells, B-cell-depleted T cells, or PBMCs.

TCRdb keeps only in-frame clones here, not all; method: immunoSEQ multiplex PCR. The sample lists about 180,000 clones; roughly 84% were seen once. Germline V gene sequence: CDR1 MNHEY, CDR2 SMNVEV (reference sequence). This CDR3 has 14 residues. With V trimmed by 7 bases and J by 3 bases, 5 bases remained unmatched. The receptor's source is a woman aged 80 or older with acute or convalescent COVID-19. This chain joins TRBV27 and TRBJ2-7; 11 positions match TRBD2. What was sequenced was peripheral blood. CDR3 residues: CASKPGLADYEQYF. The DNA of the CDR3 is TGTGCCAGCAAGCCGGGACTAGCGGACTACGAGCAGTACTTC.